This T cell receptor (beta chain) was obtained from a study of cytomegalovirus exposure and HLA in healthy donors (dated by TCRdb to about 2017). The study in broad terms: An earlier analysis of roughly 500 of the donors reported approximately 260 Gb of sequence data and around 100 million unique TCR beta sequences obtained from some 200 million T cells. Approximately 300 gigabases of sequencing data and around 85 million unique TCR sequences made up an early release that covered approximately 700 HLA-typed donors. Of the approximately 400 genotyped donors, approximately 80% were placed in the genetic ancestry cluster associated with self-reported Caucasian donors. The study was designed to test whether signatures of past pathogen exposure could be identified by cataloging public T cell receptors. The study used immunosequencing to profile the T cell repertoires of several hundred subjects and linked those repertoires to cytomegalovirus serostatus. Besides the first cohort of about 730 subjects, a separate validation cohort made up of 90 to 150 different subjects was used. To predict cytomegalovirus infection status, the study brought together high-throughput TCR immunosequencing, statistical association of individual TCRs with disease status, and machine learning. A later analysis re-analyzed previously published TCR beta repertoires from approximately 700 donors and added high-resolution HLA genotyping to study TCR occurrence patterns. Rather than using new phenotypic data, the later analysis identified candidate immune exposures from TCR beta sequences and from how often those sequences occurred across donors. An earlier analysis of 587 of the donors used high-throughput TCR beta sequencing to judge whether each TCR beta V gene segment behaved as functional or pseudogenic. Donor age, sex, ethnicity and CMV serostatus were compiled alongside the repertoire data. In a later genetic analysis, genome-wide SNP genotypes for about 55% of the roughly 700 donors were used, and that subset was treated as a discovery cohort. Every repertoire in the discovery cohort had been generated on one and the same sequencing platform. HLA typing covered class I and class II loci at four-digit resolution. Typing coverage varied by locus: roughly 629-630 donors for A, B, C, DRB1 and DQB1; 522 for DQA1; some 610 for DPA1; under 490 for DPB1. Roughly 5 DR-DQ haplotypes were treated as single units for association and clustering because of strong linkage in the cohort. On average, about 240,000 unique TCR beta nucleotide sequences were sequenced per donor among some 420 genotyped donors of the cohort, with roughly 18% of those sequences being non-productive.

The CDR3 covers 15 residues, taking in both the cysteine and the phenylalanine. Only the CDR3 DNA is retained, 45 bases long and in frame from the first base. The CDR1 and CDR2 encoded by the germline V gene are MDHEN and SYDVKM. V ends up 8 bases short and J 4 bases short, with an unmatched junction base count of 10. Libraries were prepared through the immunoSEQ multiplex PCR assay. A mixture of 60 forward primers for TCR Vbeta segments and 13 reverse primers for TCR Jbeta segments was used in the multiplex PCR. The CDR3 region of rearranged TCR beta genes was amplified from genomic DNA by a multiplex PCR assay. Amplified TCR beta libraries were sequenced as 87-base-pair reads on the Illumina HiSeq System. Turning to the authors' computational methods: In a later analysis, 70 million to 95 million unique TCR beta chains were counted across the approximately 620 repertoires, and roughly 11 million of these chains were shared by at least two donors. To remove PCR and sequencing errors, raw reads were error-corrected and collapsed into unique sequences using a nearest-neighbor algorithm that merged closely related sequences. CDR3 sequences were aligned to IMGT reference sequences to assign V, D and J gene segments. For a sequence to be retained, a match of at least six nucleotides to both a V gene segment and a J gene segment was required. A rearrangement counted as productive if the CDR3 had no stop codons and remained in frame with V and J, and every other rearrangement counted as non-productive. Following IMGT convention, CDR3 was defined as the stretch from the second conserved V-encoded cysteine up to the conserved J-encoded phenylalanine. In an earlier analysis of around 600 of the donors, sequences lacking an unambiguous match to a single V gene segment were excluded. An earlier analysis of several hundred of the donors called V segments functional above 56.7% productive rearrangements and segregating when the between-donor standard deviation exceeded 5%. A statistical classification framework was built to diagnose cytomegalovirus status from the catalog of TCR beta chain sequences. In a later analysis, TCR nucleotide sequences were compared against IMGT/GENE-DB human TR gene sequences so that V and J genes could be assigned. A later analysis assigned CDR3 sequences and most-parsimonious VDJ recombination scenarios with the TCRdist pipeline. In a later analysis, each TCR beta chain was defined by its CDR3 amino acid sequence together with its V-gene family, and reads without a unique V-gene family were excluded. A later analysis removed over 500 highly shared, low-generation-probability nucleotide sequences to deal with suspected cross-contamination and a sequencing artifact. A later analysis calculated a clonal expansion index for each public chain from normalized within-repertoire ranks of inferred template counts. In a later analysis, generation probabilities were computed with a VDJ recombination model fitted to out-of-frame rearrangements, and the resulting probabilities were checked against IGoR. In a later analysis, hypergeometric tests were used to score TCR-TCR, TCR-HLA and TCR-CMV co-occurrence, with a repertoire-size bias correction applied to TCR pairs. In a later analysis, false discovery rates were estimated by permuting HLA or CMV assignments 20 times. A later analysis grouped co-occurring TCRs with DBSCAN, adding TCRdist sequence similarity when clustering within HLA-allele-positive subsets. Repertoires with fewer than 30,000 or more than 120,000 public chains, plus five repertoires with anomalous nucleotide sharing, were excluded from co-occurrence clustering. Sourced from immuneACCESS, this table was stored by TCRdb with only in-frame sequences that have V and J called. A share of the clones is absent; for the studies checked, an unresolved V gene accounts for under half, and the remainder has no known explanation. V and J calls and clone size are as listed in that table; D and trimming were resolved from the DNA. Across this sample there are about 200,000 clones, with around 73% seen only once. Together, the top ten hold about 2.7% of the sample.

This clone was observed a few times. The specificity of this receptor is unknown. Base qualities are missing; no much larger clone stands one base away. The cohort comprised hundreds of healthy bone marrow donors. At the time of sampling, all cohort members were nominally healthy, though unrecorded immune exposures were likely present. The donor was CMV seronegative and was included in the group of 352 seronegative cohort members. Each donor provided a peripheral blood sample, and peripheral blood mononuclear cells were used for TCR beta sequencing. Genomic DNA extraction from the blood cell samples was performed with the Qiagen DNeasy Blood Extraction Kit. The research as a whole found: An earlier analysis of around 540 of the donors showed that most TCR beta V segments appeared in productive rearrangements either about 90% or about 30% of the time, which broadly matched IMGT annotations. An association between a missense DCLRE1C variant and V-gene and J-gene trimming of TCR beta chains was found in a later genetic analysis and replicated in an independent cohort. Because counts were too low, approximately 15 rarely observed V segments, including chromosome 9 orphons, were excluded from the earlier analysis of 500 to 700 of the donors. Most TCR sequences were observed very rarely across donors, whereas some public TCRs were present in many individuals. At a false discovery rate of 0.05, a later analysis linked roughly 17,000 TCR beta sequences to specific HLA alleles. The classifier was reported to diagnose cytomegalovirus status with high specificity and sensitivity in both the original and validation cohorts. Some IMGT-functional V segments, including TRBV6-2 and TRBV6-3, could not be distinguished by the 87-base-pair reads and were therefore excluded. A later genetic analysis reported fewer N-insertions in productive TCRs among donors in an Asian-associated ancestry cluster than the roughly 650-donor mean. Strong co-occurrence of HLA alleles, especially DR and DQ, made assigning TCR associations to individual alleles difficult. The sequencing pipeline was judged likely to have produced a cluster of highly shared sequence variants as a technical artifact. HLA typing was unavailable for some donors at each locus, so association tests used only the typed subset. The cohort was sequenced for TCR beta chains only, and without alpha or paired-chain data the features that could be detected were limited. Three of the identified cytomegalovirus-associated TCR beta chains were confirmed in vitro to be specific for cytomegalovirus antigens. A further reported finding was that TCR beta sequences accurately predicted the HLA-A and HLA-B alleles for most subjects in the first cohort. In a later analysis, several top co-occurrence clusters were reported to appear linked to parvovirus B19, influenza, CMV and Epstein-Barr virus. The study gave a list of under 200 TCR beta chains associated with cytomegalovirus. According to a later analysis, most CMV-associated TCR beta chains appeared to be HLA-restricted, and the HLA associations seemed to be driven largely by CMV exposure. In a later analysis, HLA-associated TCR beta chains showed more clonal expansion and lower generation probabilities than non-associated chains that were equally common. The authors suggested that the approach could potentially be generalized to other disease states and immunological phenotypes. A later analysis found that TCR association rates varied across HLA loci, with DRB1 alleles showing the most associated TCRs and HLA-C alleles the fewest. CMV serostatus was the only immune exposure information available for the cohort. Linkage disequilibrium might explain the correlated functional status among segregating V segments, but an unknown experimental factor could not be excluded. Roughly uniform sequencing depth across donors was assumed in presence/absence analyses, although this assumption may not hold.

The chain joins TRBV28 to TRBJ2-1, and TRBD2 aligns with 8 junction nucleotides. Sequencing used PBMCs. The TCR was taken from a woman aged 25 to 45 in good health and CMV-seronegative. The CDR3 region: CASSAEREIYNEQFF. Here is the DNA: TGTGCCAGCTCCGCCGAGCGGGAGATATACAATGAGCAGTTCTTC.